This record covers a single T cell receptor beta chain. Its antigen is still unknown. No qualities accompany the bases; no much larger clone lies one base away. This entry belongs to a study of blood T cell repertoires in COVID-19 (TCRdb year 2020). Regarding the complete study: The collaborator samples originated in the United States, Italy and Spain and spanned the acute and convalescent phases of COVID-19. The prospective study material was composed of cDNA or gDNA derived from T cells, B-cell-depleted T cells, or PBMCs. Deeply sampled blood TCRbeta repertoires from subjects exposed to, actively infected with, or recovered from COVID-19 were included in the dataset. The repertoires were made available in a free public database intended to serve as a resource for research on the immune response to SARS-CoV-2. The samples were drawn from the first 160 participants of the ongoing ImmuneRACE study and from 950 to 1,500 subjects provided by 6 global collaborators. Nearly every sample came with metadata listing a de-identified subject ID, COVID-19 status, age in years and sex. Where available, HLA class I and class II types were taken from metadata supplied by the sample provider and were not determined by assay-based typing.

General conclusions and limits of the study: The quantity of clinical and demographic metadata differed by source and by participant and was supplied without curation.

Participants in the prospective study were aged roughly 18 to 95 years, lived in 20 to 30 United States geographic areas, and enrolled through a virtual design. In the prospective study, participants were assigned to cohorts based on the clinical history participants reported in a screening survey and a study questionnaire. ImmuneRACE Cohort 3 recovered participants were defined by two consecutive negative NP/OP PCR tests, healthcare professional clearance, or symptom resolution. In the prospective study, whole blood, serum and a nasopharyngeal or oropharyngeal swab were collected from each participant by mobile phlebotomists. Additional blood draws and questionnaires over an approximately 2-month period could optionally be provided by prospective study participants. Blood samples from the prospective study were shipped frozen or at room temperature prior to DNA extraction. V ends up 2 bases short and J 6 bases short, with an unmatched junction base count of 15. Via the germline V gene (reference sequence), CDR1 is SEHNR and CDR2 FQNEAQ. The CDR3, cysteine through phenylalanine, is 18 amino acids long. Left in the record is the CDR3 DNA by itself, 54 bases read in frame from the first base.

TCRbeta CDR3 regions were amplified from genomic DNA by means of the immunoSEQ Assay, a bias-controlled multiplex PCR. On the study's bioinformatics: The number of nucleated cells in each sample was estimated from the amplification of reference gene primers within the assay. To quantify the absolute abundance of each unique TCRbeta CDR3 rearrangement, sequence reads were collapsed and filtered. For each sample, productive Simpson clonality was calculated as the square root of Simpson's diversity index across productive rearrangements. TCRdb retrieved this table from immuneACCESS and kept in-frame rearrangements only. Not all clones are present; in checked studies, unresolved V genes account for under half, and no reason is known for the remainder. Clonal size and the V and J genes are those of that table, whereas D and trimming came from the DNA. For this sample there are under 300,000 clones; approximately 85% appear just once. The biggest ten clones account for under 2.5% of the sample.

Sequencing was done on a sample of PBMCs or T cells enriched from blood (not recorded which). In this chain, TRBV7-9 is recombined with TRBJ1-2; the junction holds 10 bases that match TRBD1. The source is a woman between 50 and 59 years old who had recovered from COVID-19. Read as DNA, the sequence is TGTGCCAGCAGCTTATTATATTGGGACAGGGGACCTGGGAATGGCTACACCTTC. Translation gives CASSLLYWDRGPGNGYTF.